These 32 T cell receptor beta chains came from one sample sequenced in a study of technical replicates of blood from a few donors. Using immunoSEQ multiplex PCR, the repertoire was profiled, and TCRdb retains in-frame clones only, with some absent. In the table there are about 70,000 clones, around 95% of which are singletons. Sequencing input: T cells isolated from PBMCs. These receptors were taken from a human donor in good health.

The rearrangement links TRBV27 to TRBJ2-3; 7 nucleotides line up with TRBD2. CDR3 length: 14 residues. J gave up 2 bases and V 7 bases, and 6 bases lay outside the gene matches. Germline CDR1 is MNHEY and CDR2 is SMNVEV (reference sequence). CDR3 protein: CASMTSLTTDTQYF. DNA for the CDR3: TGTGCCAGCATGACTAGCCTCACCACAGATACGCAGTATTTT.

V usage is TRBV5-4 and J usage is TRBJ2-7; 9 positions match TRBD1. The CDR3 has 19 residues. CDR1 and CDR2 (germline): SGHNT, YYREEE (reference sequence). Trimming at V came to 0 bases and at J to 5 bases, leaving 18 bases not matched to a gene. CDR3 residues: CASSLAVLLPGQGVNEQYF. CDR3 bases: TGTGCCAGCAGCTTGGCTGTCCTCCTCCCGGGACAGGGAGTCAACGAGCAGTACTTC.

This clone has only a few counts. The CDR3 is CASSPFQGSTDTQYF. The CDR3 coding sequence is TGTGCCAGCAGCCCCTTTCAGGGGAGCACAGATACGCAGTATTTT. The chain uses TRBV9 and TRBJ2-3; D is perhaps TRBD1 (6 bases). V lost 4 bases and J lost 0, with 12 bases in between. Germline V gene sequence: CDR1 SGDLS, CDR2 YYNGEE. This CDR3 has 15 amino acids. Filled out from reference TRBV9 and TRBJ2-3, the complete variable domain reads DSGVTQTPKHLITATGQRVTLRCSPRSGDLSVYWYQQSLDQGLQFLIQYYNGEERAKGNILERFSAQQFPDLHSELNLSSLELGDSALYFCASSPFQGSTDTQYFGPGTRLTVL.

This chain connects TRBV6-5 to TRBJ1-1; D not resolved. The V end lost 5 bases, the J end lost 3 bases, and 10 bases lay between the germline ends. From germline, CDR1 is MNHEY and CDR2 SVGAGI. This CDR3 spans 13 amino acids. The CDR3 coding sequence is TGTGCCAGCAGTATAAATTTATACACTGAAGCTTTCTTT. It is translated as CASSINLYTEAFF.

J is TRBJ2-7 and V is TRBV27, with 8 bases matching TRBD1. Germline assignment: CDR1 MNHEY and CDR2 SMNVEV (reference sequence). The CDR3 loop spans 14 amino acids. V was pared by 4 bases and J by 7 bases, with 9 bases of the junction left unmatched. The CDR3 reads CASSSGQAPWEQYF. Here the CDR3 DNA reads TGTGCCAGCAGTTCGGGACAGGCTCCCTGGGAGCAGTACTTC.

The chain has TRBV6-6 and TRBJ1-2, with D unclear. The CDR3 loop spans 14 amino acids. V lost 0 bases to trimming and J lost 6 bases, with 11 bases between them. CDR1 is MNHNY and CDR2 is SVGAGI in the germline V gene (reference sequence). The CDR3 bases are TGTGCCAGCAGTTACTCCCCCAGGTTTGATGGCTACACCTTC. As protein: CASSYSPRFDGYTF.

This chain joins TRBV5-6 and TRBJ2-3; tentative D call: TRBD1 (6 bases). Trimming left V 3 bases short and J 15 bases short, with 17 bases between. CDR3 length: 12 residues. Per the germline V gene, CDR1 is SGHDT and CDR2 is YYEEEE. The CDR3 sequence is CASSSGQSAHYF. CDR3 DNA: TGTGCCAGCAGCTCCGGACAGTCCGCCCATTATTTT.

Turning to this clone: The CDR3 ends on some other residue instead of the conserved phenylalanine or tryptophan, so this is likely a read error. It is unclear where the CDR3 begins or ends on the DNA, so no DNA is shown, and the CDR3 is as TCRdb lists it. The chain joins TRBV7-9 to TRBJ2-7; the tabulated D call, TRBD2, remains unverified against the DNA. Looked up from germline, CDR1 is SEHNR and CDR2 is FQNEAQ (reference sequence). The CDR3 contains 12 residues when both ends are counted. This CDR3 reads CASSFSSGRVLA.

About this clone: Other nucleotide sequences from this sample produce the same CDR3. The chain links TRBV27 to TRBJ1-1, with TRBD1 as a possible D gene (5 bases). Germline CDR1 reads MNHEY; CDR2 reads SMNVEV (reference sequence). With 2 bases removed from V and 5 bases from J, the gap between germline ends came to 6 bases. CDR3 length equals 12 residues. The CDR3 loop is CASSLQGTEAFF. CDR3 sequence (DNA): TGTGCCAGCAGTTTACAGGGTACTGAAGCTTTCTTT.

This chain's CDR3 is CAWKIGLAGVYEQYF. The CDR3 DNA follows: TGTGCCTGGAAGATTGGACTAGCGGGAGTATACGAGCAGTACTTC. V is TRBV30 and J is TRBJ2-7, with TRBD2 identical over 13 bases. V was clipped by 4 bases and J by 4 bases; unmatched bases: 7. This CDR3 comprises 15 residues. The germline V gene has CDR1 GTSNPN and CDR2 SVGIG (reference sequence).

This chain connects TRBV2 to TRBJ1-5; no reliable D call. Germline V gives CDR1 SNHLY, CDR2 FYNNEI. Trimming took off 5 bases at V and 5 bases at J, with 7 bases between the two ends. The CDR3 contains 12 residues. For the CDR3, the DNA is TGTGCCAGCAGTTTTTCTTATCAGCCCCAGCATTTT. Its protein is CASSFSYQPQHF. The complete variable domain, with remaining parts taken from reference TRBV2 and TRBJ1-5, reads EPEVTQTPSHQVTQMGQEVILRCVPISNHLYFYWYRQILGQKVEFLVSFYNNEISEKSEIFDDQFSVERPDGSNFTLKIRSTKLEDSAMYFCASSFSYQPQHFGDGTRLSIL.

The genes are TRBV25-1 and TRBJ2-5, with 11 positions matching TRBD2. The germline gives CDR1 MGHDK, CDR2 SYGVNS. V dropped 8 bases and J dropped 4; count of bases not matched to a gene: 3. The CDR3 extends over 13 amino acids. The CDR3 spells CASQLAGVETQYF. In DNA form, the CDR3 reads TGTGCCAGCCAACTAGCGGGAGTAGAGACCCAGTACTTC.

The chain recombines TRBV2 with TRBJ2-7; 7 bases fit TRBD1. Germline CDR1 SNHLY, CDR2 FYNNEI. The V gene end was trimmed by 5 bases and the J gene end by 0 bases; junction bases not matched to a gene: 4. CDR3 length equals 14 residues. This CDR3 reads CASSSQGRSYEQYF. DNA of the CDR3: TGTGCCAGCAGTTCACAGGGGCGCTCCTACGAGCAGTACTTC.

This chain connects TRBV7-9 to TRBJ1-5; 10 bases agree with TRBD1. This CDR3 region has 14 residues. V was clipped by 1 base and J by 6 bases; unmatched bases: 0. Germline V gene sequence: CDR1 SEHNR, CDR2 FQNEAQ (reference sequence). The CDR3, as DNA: TGTGCCAGCAGCTTAGGACAGGGGGCTCAGCCCCAGCATTTT. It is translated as CASSLGQGAQPQHF.

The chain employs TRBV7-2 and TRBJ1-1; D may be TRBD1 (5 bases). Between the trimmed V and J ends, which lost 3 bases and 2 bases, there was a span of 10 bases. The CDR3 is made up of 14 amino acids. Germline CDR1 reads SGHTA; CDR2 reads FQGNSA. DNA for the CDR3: TGTGCCAGCAGCTTGCACAGGTCAAACACTGAAGCTTTCTTT. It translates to CASSLHRSNTEAFF.

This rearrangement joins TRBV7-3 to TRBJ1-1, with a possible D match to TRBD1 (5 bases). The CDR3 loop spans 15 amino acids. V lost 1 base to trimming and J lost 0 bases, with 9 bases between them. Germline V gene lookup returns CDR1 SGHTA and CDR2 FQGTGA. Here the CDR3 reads CASSLNPGMNTEAFF. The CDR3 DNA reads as TGTGCCAGCAGCTTAAACCCAGGGATGAACACTGAAGCTTTCTTT.

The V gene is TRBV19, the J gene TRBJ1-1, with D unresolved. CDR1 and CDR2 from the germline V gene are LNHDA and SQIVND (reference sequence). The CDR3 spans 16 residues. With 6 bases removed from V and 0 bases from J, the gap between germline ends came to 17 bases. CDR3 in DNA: TGTGCCAGTAGGGAGAGGGCCAATATGATGAACACTGAAGCTTTCTTT. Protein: CASRERANMMNTEAFF.

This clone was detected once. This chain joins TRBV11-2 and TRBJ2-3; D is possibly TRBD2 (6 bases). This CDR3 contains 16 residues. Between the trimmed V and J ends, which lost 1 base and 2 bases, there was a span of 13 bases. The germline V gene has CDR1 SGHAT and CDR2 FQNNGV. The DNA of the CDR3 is TGTGCCAGCAGCTTAGGGTGGGACTCGCCCACAGATACGCAGTATTTT. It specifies CASSLGWDSPTDTQYF. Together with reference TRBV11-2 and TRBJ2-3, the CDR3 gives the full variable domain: EAGVAQSPRYKIIEKRQSVAFWCNPISGHATLYWYQQILGQGPKLLIQFQNNGVVDDSQLPKDRFSAERLKGVDSTLKIQPAKLEDSAVYLCASSLGWDSPTDTQYFGPGTRLTVL.

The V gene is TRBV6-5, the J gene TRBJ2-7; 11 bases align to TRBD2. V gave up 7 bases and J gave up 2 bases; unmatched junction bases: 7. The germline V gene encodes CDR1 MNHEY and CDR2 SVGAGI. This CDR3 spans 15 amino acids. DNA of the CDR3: TGTGCCAGCACCCCGGGACTAGCGGTACCCTACGAGCAGTACTTC. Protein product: CASTPGLAVPYEQYF.

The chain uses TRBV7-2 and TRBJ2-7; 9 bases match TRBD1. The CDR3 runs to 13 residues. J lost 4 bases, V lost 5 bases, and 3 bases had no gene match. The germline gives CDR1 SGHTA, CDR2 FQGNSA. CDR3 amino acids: CASSPGTGYEQYF. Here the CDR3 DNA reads TGTGCCAGCAGCCCAGGGACAGGGTACGAGCAGTACTTC.

CDR3 coding DNA: TGTGCCAGCAGCTTACCGGGACTAGCGGGAGGGCCCTCTAAGAATGAGCAGTTCTTC. Protein product: CASSLPGLAGGPSKNEQFF. The rearrangement joins TRBV7-9 to TRBJ2-1; 16 bases match TRBD2. Germline V gene data show CDR1 as SEHNR and CDR2 as FQNEAQ (reference sequence). This CDR3 region has 19 residues. V shed 2 bases and J 7 bases; nucleotides not matched to a gene: 11.

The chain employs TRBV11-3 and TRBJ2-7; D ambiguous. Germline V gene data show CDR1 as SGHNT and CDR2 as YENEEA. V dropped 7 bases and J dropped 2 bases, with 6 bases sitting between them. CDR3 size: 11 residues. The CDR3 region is CASTDTYEQYF. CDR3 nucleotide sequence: TGTGCCAGCACTGACACCTACGAGCAGTACTTC. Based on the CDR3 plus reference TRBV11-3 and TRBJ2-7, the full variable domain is EAGVVQSPRYKIIEKKQPVAFWCNPISGHNTLYWYLQNLGQGPELLIRYENEEAVDDSQLPKDRFSAERLKGVDSTLKIQPAELGDSAVYLCASTDTYEQYFGPGTRLTVT.

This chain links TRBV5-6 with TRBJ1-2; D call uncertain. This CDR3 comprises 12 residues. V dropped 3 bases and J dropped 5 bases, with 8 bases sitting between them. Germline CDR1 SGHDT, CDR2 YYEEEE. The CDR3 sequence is CASSSDAYGYTF. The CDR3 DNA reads TGTGCCAGCAGCTCAGATGCATATGGCTACACCTTC.

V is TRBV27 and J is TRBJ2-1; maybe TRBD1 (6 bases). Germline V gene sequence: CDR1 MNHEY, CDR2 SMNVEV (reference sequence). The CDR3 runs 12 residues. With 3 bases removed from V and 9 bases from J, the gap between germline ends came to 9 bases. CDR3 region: CASSFAQGEQFF. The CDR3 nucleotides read TGTGCCAGCAGTTTCGCACAGGGTGAGCAGTTCTTC.

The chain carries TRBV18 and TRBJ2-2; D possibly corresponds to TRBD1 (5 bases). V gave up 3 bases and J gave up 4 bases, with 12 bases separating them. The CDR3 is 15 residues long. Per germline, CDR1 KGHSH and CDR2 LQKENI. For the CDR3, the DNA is TGTGCCAGCTCACCGTCACAGGCCGGCACCGGGGAGCTGTTTTTT. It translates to CASSPSQAGTGELFF. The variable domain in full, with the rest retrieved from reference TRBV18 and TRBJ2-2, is NAGVMQNPRHLVRRRGQEARLRCSPMKGHSHVYWYRQLPEEGLKFMVYLQKENIIDESGMPKERFSAEFPKEGPSILRIQQVVRGDSAAYFCASSPSQAGTGELFFGEGSRLTVL.

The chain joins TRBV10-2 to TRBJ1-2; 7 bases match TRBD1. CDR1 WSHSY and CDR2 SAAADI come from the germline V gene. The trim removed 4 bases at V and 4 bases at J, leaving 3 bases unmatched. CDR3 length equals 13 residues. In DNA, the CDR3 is TGCGCCAGCAGTGTAGGGGGCGGCTATGGCTACACCTTC. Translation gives CASSVGGGYGYTF.

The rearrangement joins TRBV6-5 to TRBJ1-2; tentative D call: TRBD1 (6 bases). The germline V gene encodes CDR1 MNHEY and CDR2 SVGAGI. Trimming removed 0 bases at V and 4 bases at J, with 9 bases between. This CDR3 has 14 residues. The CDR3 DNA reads TGTGCCAGCAGTTACTCGGGGGGGCTCTATGGCTACACCTTC. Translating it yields CASSYSGGLYGYTF.

The CDR3 protein is CASSFTALAGGNEQFF. CDR3 in DNA: TGTGCCAGCAGCTTTACCGCACTAGCGGGAGGGAATGAGCAGTTCTTC. The V gene is TRBV7-9, the J gene TRBJ2-1, with 13 nucleotides matching TRBD2. V lost 3 bases to trimming and J lost 7 bases; unmatched junction nucleotides: 6. Germline lookup yields CDR1 SEHNR and CDR2 FQNEAQ (reference sequence). This CDR3 region has 16 residues.

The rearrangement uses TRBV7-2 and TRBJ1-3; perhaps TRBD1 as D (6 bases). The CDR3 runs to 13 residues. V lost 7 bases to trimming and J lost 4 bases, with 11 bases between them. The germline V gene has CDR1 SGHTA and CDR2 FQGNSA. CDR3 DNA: TGTGCCAGCACCCAGGACAGCGGAAACACCATATATTTT. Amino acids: CASTQDSGNTIYF.

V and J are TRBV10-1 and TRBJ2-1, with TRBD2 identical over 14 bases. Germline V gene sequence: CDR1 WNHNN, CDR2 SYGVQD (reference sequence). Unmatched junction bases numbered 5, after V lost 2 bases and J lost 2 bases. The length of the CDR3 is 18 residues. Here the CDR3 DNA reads TGCGCCAGCAGTGAGAGGAGACTAGCGGGAGGGACCTACAATGAGCAGTTCTTC. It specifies CASSERRLAGGTYNEQFF.

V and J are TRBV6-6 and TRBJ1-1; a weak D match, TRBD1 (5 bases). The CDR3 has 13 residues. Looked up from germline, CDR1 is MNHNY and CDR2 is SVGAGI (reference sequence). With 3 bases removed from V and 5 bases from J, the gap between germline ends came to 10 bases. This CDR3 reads CASSYPGETEAFF. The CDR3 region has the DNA TGTGCCAGCAGTTATCCGGGGGAGACTGAAGCTTTCTTT.

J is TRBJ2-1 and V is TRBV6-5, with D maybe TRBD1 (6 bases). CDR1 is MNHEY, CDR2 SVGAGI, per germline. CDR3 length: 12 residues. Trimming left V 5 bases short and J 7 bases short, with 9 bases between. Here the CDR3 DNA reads TGTGCCAGCAGTGAAGGGGGAAATGAGCAGTTCTTC. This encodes CASSEGGNEQFF.